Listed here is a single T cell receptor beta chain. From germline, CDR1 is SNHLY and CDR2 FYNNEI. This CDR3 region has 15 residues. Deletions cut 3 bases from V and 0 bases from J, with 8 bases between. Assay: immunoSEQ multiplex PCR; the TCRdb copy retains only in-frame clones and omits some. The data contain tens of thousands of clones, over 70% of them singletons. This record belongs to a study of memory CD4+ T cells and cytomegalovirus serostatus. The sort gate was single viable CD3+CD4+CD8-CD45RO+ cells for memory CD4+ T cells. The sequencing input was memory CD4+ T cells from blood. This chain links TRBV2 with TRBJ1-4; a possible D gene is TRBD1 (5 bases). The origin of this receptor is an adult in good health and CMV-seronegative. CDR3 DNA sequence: TGTGCCAGCAGTGATGGGGGAGCAACTAATGAAAAACTGTTTTTT. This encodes CASSDGGATNEKLFF.